These 22 T cell receptor beta chains originate from one sample sequenced in a study of blood T cell repertoires in COVID-19. Profiled with immunoSEQ multiplex PCR; TCRdb holds only in-frame clones, not every one. The repertoire has 250,000 to 300,000 clones, about 88% of them found once; the top ten carry approximately 4%. Sequencing was done on a sample of peripheral blood. The receptor set was obtained from a man aged 18 to 30 with active or convalescent COVID-19.

The chain couples TRBV5-6 to TRBJ2-3, with 7 bases lining up with TRBD2. V gave up 4 bases and J gave up 8 bases; unmatched junction bases: 13. This CDR3 is 15 amino acids long. Looked up from germline, CDR1 is SGHDT and CDR2 is YYEEEE. The CDR3 loop reads CASSQSPVAGSTQYF. The CDR3 DNA sequence: TGTGCCAGCAGCCAGTCCCCTGTAGCGGGTAGTACGCAGTATTTT.

This clone was counted a single time. This chain connects TRBV2 to TRBJ2-6, with D possibly matching TRBD1 (6 bases). The germline V gene has CDR1 SNHLY and CDR2 FYNNEI. V was cut by 3 bases and J by 2 bases, with 23 bases left in between. The CDR3 contains 20 residues. DNA for the CDR3: TGTGCCAGCAGTGATAGGGTCTGGGGGCTCGCATCACCTGGGGCCAACGTCCTGACTTTC. Translation gives CASSDRVWGLASPGANVLTF.

V and J are TRBV14 and TRBJ2-7; 8 bases match TRBD1. V shed 2 bases and J 4 bases; nucleotides not matched to a gene: 10. This CDR3 region has 16 residues. Germline V gives CDR1 SGHDN, CDR2 FVKESK. Here the CDR3 DNA reads TGTGCCAGCAGCCAAAGCGTGGGACAGGAAGTTTACGAGCAGTACTTC. Amino acid sequence: CASSQSVGQEVYEQYF.

The chain uses TRBV4-1 and TRBJ2-7; 7 bases line up with TRBD2. CDR1 and CDR2 from the germline V gene are MGHRA and YSYEKL. Losses at the gene ends were 0 bases for V and 2 bases for J; bases not matched to a gene: 1. The CDR3 totals 14 residues. Written as DNA, the CDR3 is TGCGCCAGCAGCCAAGAACTAGCGCCCTACGAGCAGTACTTC. Translated: CASSQELAPYEQYF.

J is TRBJ1-4 and V is TRBV18; D remains ambiguous. CDR1 KGHSH and CDR2 LQKENI come from the germline V gene. The CDR3 covers 13 residues. V was trimmed by 3 bases and J by 8 bases, leaving 10 bases between them. Here the CDR3 reads CASSPDGEEKLFF. The CDR3 coding sequence is TGTGCCAGCTCACCGGATGGGGAGGAAAAACTGTTTTTT.

The CDR3 protein is CSVEMPSVRPGELFF. The CDR3 DNA follows: TGCAGCGTTGAAATGCCTAGCGTCCGCCCCGGGGAGCTGTTTTTT. The gene calls are TRBV29-1 and TRBJ2-2, with D possibly TRBD2 on 6 matching bases. CDR1 and CDR2 (germline): SQVTM, ANQGSEA. This CDR3 has 15 amino acids. V was cut by 2 bases and J by 6 bases, with 16 bases left in between.

The chain carries TRBV5-5 and TRBJ1-2, with 7 bases that match TRBD1. Germline loops: CDR1 SGHKS, CDR2 YYEKEE (reference sequence). V lost 4 bases and J lost 7; bases outside the gene matches: 16. The CDR3 length is 16 residues. DNA of the CDR3: TGTGCCAGCAGCCTAGAGACAGGGTGGAGGCGGTCTGGCTACACCTTC. It yields the protein CASSLETGWRRSGYTF.

This chain uses TRBV19 with TRBJ1-5; D might be TRBD1 (5 bases). With 4 bases removed from V and 7 bases from J, the gap between germline ends came to 14 bases. The germline V gene has CDR1 LNHDA and CDR2 SQIVND (reference sequence). The CDR3 contains 14 residues. DNA of the CDR3: TGTGCCAGTAGTACTGGGGCAGGTGGACAGCCCCAGCATTTT. Protein: CASSTGAGGQPQHF.

The chain combines TRBV5-1 with TRBJ1-4, with TRBD1 matching 9 bases. CDR3 length: 14 amino acids. Germline CDR1 is SGHRS and CDR2 is YFSETQ. V gave up 5 bases and J gave up 7 bases; unmatched junction bases: 6. The chain's CDR3 is CASSQRDRAEKLFF. CDR3 in DNA: TGCGCCAGCAGTCAGCGGGACAGGGCTGAAAAACTGTTTTTT.

J is TRBJ2-7 and V is TRBV7-8; TRBD2 matches 9 bases. CDR1 is SGHVS, CDR2 FQNEAQ, per germline. This CDR3 contains 17 residues. Losses at the gene ends were 5 bases for V and 2 bases for J; bases not matched to a gene: 13. The CDR3 sequence: CASSPSPRLAETYEQYF. The CDR3, as DNA: TGTGCCAGCAGCCCCTCCCCCCGACTAGCGGAGACCTACGAGCAGTACTTC.

The rearrangement links TRBV20-1 to TRBJ1-2, with D uncertain. CDR1 and CDR2 (germline): DFQATT, SNEGSKA (reference sequence). This CDR3 spans 11 amino acids. V lost 6 bases and J 5 bases, leaving 10 bases between the germline ends. The CDR3 loop reads CSAPRPYGYTF. The CDR3 bases are TGCAGTGCCCCCAGGCCTTATGGCTACACCTTC.

This clone was recorded at least ten times. CDR3 nucleotide sequence: TGCGCCAGCAGTGTGAAAGACAGGTACCTTCTAAATCAGCCCCAGCATTTT. This sequence encodes CASSVKDRYLLNQPQHF. The chain uses TRBV10-1 and TRBJ1-5, with D tentatively TRBD1 (6 bases). The CDR3 consists of 17 residues. From germline, CDR1 is WNHNN and CDR2 SYGVQD (reference sequence). V was trimmed by 4 bases and J by 4 bases, leaving 20 bases between them.

This rearrangement joins TRBV2 to TRBJ1-1; no firm D call. V lost 4 bases, J lost 0 bases, and 9 bases lay in between. CDR3 size: 14 residues. Germline values: CDR1 SNHLY, CDR2 FYNNEI. The DNA of the CDR3 is TGTGCCAGCAGTGTAACGGGAATGAACACTGAAGCTTTCTTT. Encoded protein: CASSVTGMNTEAFF.

This sequence joins TRBV12-5 and TRBJ2-7, with D tentatively TRBD1 (5 bases). The CDR3 extends over 16 amino acids. V was pared by 2 bases and J by 3 bases, with 17 bases between. Germline V lookup: CDR1 LGHNT, CDR2 FRNRAP. This chain's CDR3 is CASGLSERQTLYEQYF. The CDR3 DNA follows: TGTGCTAGTGGTTTGTCTGAGCGACAGACCCTCTACGAGCAGTACTTC.

The chain is built from TRBV6-5 and TRBJ2-1; D is perhaps TRBD2 (7 bases). The CDR3 has 15 amino acids. The V end was cut by 8 bases, the J end by 1 base, with 15 bases between. From germline, CDR1 is MNHEY and CDR2 SVGAGI. CDR3 nucleotide sequence: TGTGCCAGCGAGGGGGGGGCGGAGTCCTACAATGAGCAGTTCTTC. Its protein is CASEGGAESYNEQFF.

This clone was observed a handful of times. V gene TRBV19 combines with J gene TRBJ1-5, with D possibly TRBD1 on 5 matching bases. The length of the CDR3 is 15 residues. Germline V gene lookup returns CDR1 LNHDA and CDR2 SQIVND (reference sequence). Trimming took off 3 bases at V and 7 bases at J, with 16 bases between the two ends. This CDR3 reads CASSIWPGKRQPQHF. The CDR3 bases are TGTGCCAGTAGTATCTGGCCAGGGAAGAGGCAGCCCCAGCATTTT.

The V call is TRBV4-3, the J call TRBJ1-2; D is perhaps TRBD1 (5 bases). From germline, CDR1 is LGHNA and CDR2 YSLEER. The CDR3 extends over 14 amino acids. V lost 0 bases and J 6 bases, leaving 11 bases between the germline ends. CDR3 sequence: CASSQDWGRDGYTF. In DNA form, the CDR3 reads TGCGCCAGCAGCCAAGATTGGGGCCGAGATGGCTACACCTTC.

This chain links TRBV6-2 or TRBV6-3 with TRBJ2-3, with D maybe TRBD2 (5 bases). Germline CDR1 MNHEY, CDR2 SVGEGT. With 2 bases removed from V and 4 bases from J, the gap between germline ends came to 7 bases. This CDR3 has 13 residues. The CDR3 reads CASSYPGSDTQYF. The DNA for the CDR3 is TGTGCCAGCAGTTACCCGGGGTCAGATACGCAGTATTTT.

V is TRBV3-1 (or the pseudogene TRBV3-2) and J is TRBJ1-2; D call uncertain. The germline V and J ends were trimmed by 0 bases and 8 bases, with 13 bases remaining between them. The length of the CDR3 is 14 residues. In germline, CDR1 is LGHDT, CDR2 YNNKEL (reference sequence). The CDR3 sequence is CASSQDLRAPGYTF. CDR3 coding DNA: TGTGCCAGCAGCCAAGATTTGCGGGCCCCCGGCTACACCTTC.

This chain joins TRBV6-5 and TRBJ1-2; the D gene is possibly TRBD1 (6 bases). Germline V gene lookup returns CDR1 MNHEY and CDR2 SVGAGI. The CDR3 is 16 residues long. V lost 0 bases, J lost 5 bases, and 16 bases lay in between. The CDR3 nucleotides are TGTGCCAGCAGTTACTCGACCCCCCCAGGGACATATGGCTACACCTTC. Translation: CASSYSTPPGTYGYTF.

V is TRBV12-3 or TRBV12-4 and J is TRBJ2-1; possibly TRBD2 for D (6 bases). The CDR3 length is 13 residues. The V gene lost 2 bases and the J gene lost 9 bases, with 11 bases spanning the gap. In DNA form, the CDR3 reads TGTGCCAGCAGTTTAACTAGCTCGAGTGAGCAGTTCTTC. This translates into CASSLTSSSEQFF.

CDR3 residues: CASTSKRGNQPQHF. The DNA of the CDR3 is TGTGCCAGCACTTCAAAACGGGGAAATCAGCCCCAGCATTTT. This sequence joins TRBV6-5 and TRBJ1-5; D is ambiguous. Per germline, CDR1 MNHEY and CDR2 SVGAGI. CDR3 length: 14 residues. The V end lost 7 bases, the J end lost 4 bases, and 14 bases lay between the germline ends.